This T cell receptor beta chain originates from a study of CD8 T cells in ankylosing spondylitis. Overall study results and limits: Researchers reportedly found disease-linked clones significantly enriched in matched ankylosing spondylitis synovial fluid. A number of the motif variants had already been described in reactive arthritis synovial fluid and blood. Characteristic of ankylosing spondylitis blood, it appeared, was a TCR beta motif comprising eight highly homologous variants.

The CDR3 runs 15 residues. CDR1 SGHRS and CDR2 YFSETQ come from the germline V gene. Trimming pared 3 bases from V and 7 bases from J, leaving 20 bases between. Quantitative barcoded 5'-RACE was used to prepare TCR beta libraries. Each CDR3 protein gets one entry after TCRdb re-called the 5' RACE reads with MiXCR. The table shows 800,000 to 900,000 distinct CDR3 sequences, with 12% occurring only once. A word on this clonotype: Antigen specificity is unknown.

The receptor comes from a male donor with ankylosing spondylitis. The J gene is TRBJ2-7, the V gene TRBV5-1; D gene ambiguous. Sequencing was performed on blood, either unsorted or a sorted T cell fraction (not recorded which). The CDR3: CASSWSGSKVGEQYF. The CDR3 DNA reads as TGCGCCAGCAGCTGGTCCGGTAGTAAGGTCGGTGAGCAGTACTTC. Looking up the rest from reference TRBV5-1 and TRBJ2-7 gives the full variable domain: KAGVTQTPRYLIKTRGQQVTLSCSPISGHRSVSWYQQTPGQGLQFLFEYFSETQRNKGNFPGRFSGRQFSNSRSEMNVSTLELGDSALYLCASSWSGSKVGEQYFGPGTRLTVT.